This TCR beta chain was documented in a study of blood T cell repertoires in COVID-19. Study context: T cells, B-cell-depleted T cells, or PBMCs provided the cDNA or gDNA that served as material.

Repertoires were generated with immunoSEQ multiplex PCR, while TCRdb's copy carries only in-frame clones and drops some. The table lists around 200,000 clones, 80% to 90% of them singletons. The source is a human donor with active or convalescent COVID-19. The donor label of this sample is uncertain. Material: peripheral blood.

The CDR3 nucleotides are TGTGCCAGCAGCCAAGTAGGGACAAAAGCTAACTATGGCTACACCTTC. Encoded protein: CASSQVGTKANYGYTF. This sequence joins TRBV4-2 and TRBJ1-2, with D possibly TRBD1 on 6 matching bases. Germline V gene sequence: CDR1 LGHNA, CDR2 YNFKEQ. V was clipped by 1 base and J by 0 bases, with 12 bases between them. The CDR3 has 16 residues.